This T cell receptor beta chain appears in the sequencing data of a study of blood T cells in healthy people across ages. Trimming removed 2 bases from V and 11 bases from J, with 12 bases in between. Germline V gene sequence: CDR1 SGHAT, CDR2 FQDESV (reference sequence). CDR3 length: 12 amino acids. Notes on the study in general: Changes in expanded clonotypes were possibly confounded, as the CMV status of donors was unknown. Comparison with aged donors showed that long-lived donors had more naive CD4+ cells and higher diversity. Strongly correlated with naive T cell percentage was TCR beta diversity. Diversity of TCR beta per million T cells declined in a roughly linear way with age.

About this clonotype itself: Its antigen is as yet unknown.

The authors ran a second PCR of roughly 6 to 12 cycles using a sample-barcoded 5' primer and a J-beta primer mix. From the 5' RACE reads, TCRdb called clonotypes with MiXCR, one entry per CDR3 protein. The sample consists of more than 700,000 distinct CDR3 sequences, 53% of them appearing once. The origin of this receptor is an elderly man in good health. V usage is TRBV11-1 and J usage is TRBJ2-5; no firm D call. The sample taken for sequencing was blood. In DNA, the CDR3 is TGTGCCAGCAGCTTAAACTACCAACAGCAGTACTTC. It yields the protein CASSLNYQQQYF.